This TCR beta chain was identified in a study of blood T cell repertoires in COVID-19. Method: immunoSEQ multiplex PCR; TCRdb's copy keeps in-frame clones and lacks some. The sample holds around 49,000 clones; roughly 82% are singletons and the top ten take more than 2.5%. The CDR3 loop spans 16 amino acids. Germline V lookup: CDR1 LGHNA, CDR2 YNFKEQ. V was cut by 0 bases and J by 5 bases, with 14 bases left in between. The sample was peripheral blood. The sequence was obtained from a woman aged 60 to 75 with acute or convalescent COVID-19. The genes are TRBV4-2 and TRBJ2-4; D is undetermined. The CDR3 reads CASSQESWSQENIQYF. The CDR3 DNA reads TGTGCCAGCAGCCAAGAGTCCTGGAGTCAAGAAAACATTCAGTACTTC.